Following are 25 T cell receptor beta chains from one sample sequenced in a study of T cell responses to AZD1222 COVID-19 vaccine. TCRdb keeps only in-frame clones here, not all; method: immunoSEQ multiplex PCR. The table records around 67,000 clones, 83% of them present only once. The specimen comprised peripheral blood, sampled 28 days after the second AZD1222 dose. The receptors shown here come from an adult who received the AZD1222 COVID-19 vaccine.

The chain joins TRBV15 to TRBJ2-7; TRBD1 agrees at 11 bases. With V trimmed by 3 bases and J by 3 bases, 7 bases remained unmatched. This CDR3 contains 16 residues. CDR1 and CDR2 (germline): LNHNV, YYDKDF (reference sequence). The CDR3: CATSSLVGTGGYEQYF. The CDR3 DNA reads TGTGCCACCAGCAGTTTGGTCGGGACAGGGGGCTACGAGCAGTACTTC. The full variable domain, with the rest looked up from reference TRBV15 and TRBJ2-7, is DAMVIQNPRYQVTQFGKPVTLSCSQTLNHNVMYWYQQKSSQAPKLLFHYYDKDFNNEADTPDNFQSRRPNTSFCFLDIRSPGLGDTAMYLCATSSLVGTGGYEQYFGPGTRLTVT.

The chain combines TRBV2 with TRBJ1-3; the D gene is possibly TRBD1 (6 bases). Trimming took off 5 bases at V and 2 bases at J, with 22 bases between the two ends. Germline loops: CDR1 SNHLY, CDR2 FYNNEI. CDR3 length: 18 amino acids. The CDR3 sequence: CASSPRKAQGRTGNTIYF. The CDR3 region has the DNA TGTGCCAGCAGTCCACGTAAGGCACAGGGCCGGACTGGAAACACCATATATTTT.

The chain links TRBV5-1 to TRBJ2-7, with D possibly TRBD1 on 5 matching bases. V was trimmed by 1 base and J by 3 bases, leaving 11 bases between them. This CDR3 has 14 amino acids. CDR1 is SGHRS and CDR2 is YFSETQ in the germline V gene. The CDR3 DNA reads TGCGCCAGCAGCTTGTCCCGGCAGGGCTACGAGCAGTACTTC. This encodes CASSLSRQGYEQYF.

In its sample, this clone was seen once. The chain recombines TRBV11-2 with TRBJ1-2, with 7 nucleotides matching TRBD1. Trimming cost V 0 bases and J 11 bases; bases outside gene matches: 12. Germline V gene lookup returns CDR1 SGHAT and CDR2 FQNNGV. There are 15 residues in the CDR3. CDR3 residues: CASSLDEGEQGWYTF. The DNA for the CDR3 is TGTGCCAGCAGCTTAGATGAGGGAGAACAGGGGTGGTACACCTTC. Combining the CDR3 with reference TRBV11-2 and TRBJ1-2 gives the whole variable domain EAGVAQSPRYKIIEKRQSVAFWCNPISGHATLYWYQQILGQGPKLLIQFQNNGVVDDSQLPKDRFSAERLKGVDSTLKIQPAKLEDSAVYLCASSLDEGEQGWYTFGSGTRLTVV.

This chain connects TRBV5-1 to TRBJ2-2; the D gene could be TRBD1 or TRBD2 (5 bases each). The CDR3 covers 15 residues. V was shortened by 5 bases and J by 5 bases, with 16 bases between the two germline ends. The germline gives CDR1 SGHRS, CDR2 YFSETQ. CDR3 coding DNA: TGCGCCAGCAGTCTGGGGGTACGGTCGACCGGGGAGCTGTTTTTT. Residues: CASSLGVRSTGELFF.

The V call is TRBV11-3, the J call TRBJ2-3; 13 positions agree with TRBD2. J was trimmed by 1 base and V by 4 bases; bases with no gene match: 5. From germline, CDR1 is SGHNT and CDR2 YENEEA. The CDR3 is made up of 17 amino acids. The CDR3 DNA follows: TGTGCCAGCAGCTCAGGCGGGACTAGCGGGGGCACAGATACGCAGTATTTT. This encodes CASSSGGTSGGTDTQYF. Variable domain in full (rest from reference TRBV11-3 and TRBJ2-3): EAGVVQSPRYKIIEKKQPVAFWCNPISGHNTLYWYLQNLGQGPELLIRYENEEAVDDSQLPKDRFSAERLKGVDSTLKIQPAELGDSAVYLCASSSGGTSGGTDTQYFGPGTRLTVL.

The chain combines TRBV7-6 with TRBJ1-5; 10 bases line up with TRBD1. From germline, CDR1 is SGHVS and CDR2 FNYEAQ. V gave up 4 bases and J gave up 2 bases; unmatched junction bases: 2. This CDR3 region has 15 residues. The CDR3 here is CASSSGTGGNQPQHF. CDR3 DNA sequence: TGTGCCAGCAGCTCCGGGACAGGGGGCAATCAGCCCCAGCATTTT.

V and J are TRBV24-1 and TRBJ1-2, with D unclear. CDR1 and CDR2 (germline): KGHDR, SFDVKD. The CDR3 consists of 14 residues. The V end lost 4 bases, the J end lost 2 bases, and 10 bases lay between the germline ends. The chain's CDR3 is CATSDRQRNYGYTF. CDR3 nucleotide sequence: TGTGCCACCAGTGACCGGCAGCGGAACTATGGCTACACCTTC.

CDR3 amino acids: CASSGGGPEKLFF. CDR3 in DNA: TGTGCCAGCAGTGGCGGAGGGCCTGAAAAACTGTTTTTT. The rearrangement uses TRBV2 and TRBJ1-4, with no clear D. This CDR3 has 13 residues. The V end was cut by 4 bases, the J end by 7 bases, with 10 bases between. The germline gives CDR1 SNHLY, CDR2 FYNNEI. The whole variable domain, filled in from reference TRBV2 and TRBJ1-4, reads EPEVTQTPSHQVTQMGQEVILRCVPISNHLYFYWYRQILGQKVEFLVSFYNNEISEKSEIFDDQFSVERPDGSNFTLKIRSTKLEDSAMYFCASSGGGPEKLFFGSGTQLSVL.

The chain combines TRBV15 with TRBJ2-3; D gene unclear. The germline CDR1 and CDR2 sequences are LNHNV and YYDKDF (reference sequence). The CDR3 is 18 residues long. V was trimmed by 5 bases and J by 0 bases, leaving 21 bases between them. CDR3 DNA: TGTGCCACCAGCGGTTGGTATATTAGTAGTCCTAGCACAGATACGCAGTATTTT. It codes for CATSGWYISSPSTDTQYF.

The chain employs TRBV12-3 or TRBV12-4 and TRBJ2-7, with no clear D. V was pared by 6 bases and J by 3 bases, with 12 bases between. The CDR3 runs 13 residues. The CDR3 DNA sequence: TGTGCCAGCAGCCGCTTGATCCGCTACGAGCAGTACTTC. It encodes CASSRLIRYEQYF.

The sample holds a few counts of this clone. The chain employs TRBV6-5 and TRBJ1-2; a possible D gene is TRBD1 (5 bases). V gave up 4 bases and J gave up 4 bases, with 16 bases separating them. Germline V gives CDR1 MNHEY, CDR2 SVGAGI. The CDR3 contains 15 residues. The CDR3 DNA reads TGTGCCAGCAGTTCTTGGGGGGGGAAGTCCTATGGCTACACCTTC. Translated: CASSSWGGKSYGYTF.

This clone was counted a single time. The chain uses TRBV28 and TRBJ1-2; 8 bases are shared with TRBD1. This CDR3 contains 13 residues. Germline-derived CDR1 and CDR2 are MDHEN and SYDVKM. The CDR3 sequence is CAIGQGVNYGYTF. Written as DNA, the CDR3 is TGTGCTATTGGACAGGGAGTGAACTATGGCTACACCTTC.

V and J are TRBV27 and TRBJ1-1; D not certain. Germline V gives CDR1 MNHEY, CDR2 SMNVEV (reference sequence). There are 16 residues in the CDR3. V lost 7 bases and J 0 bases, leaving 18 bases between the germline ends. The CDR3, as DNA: TGTGCCAGCACCCCCAACCTGGGCAGCGTGAACACTGAAGCTTTCTTT. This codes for CASTPNLGSVNTEAFF.

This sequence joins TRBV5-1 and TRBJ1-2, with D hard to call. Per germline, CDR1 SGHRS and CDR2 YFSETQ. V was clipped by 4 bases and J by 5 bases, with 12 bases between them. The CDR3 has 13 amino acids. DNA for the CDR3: TGCGCCAGCAGCCCGACACCTTTATATGGCTACACCTTC. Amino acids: CASSPTPLYGYTF.

The CDR3: CSVGGANNEQFF. The CDR3, as DNA: TGCAGCGTTGGGGGAGCCAACAATGAGCAGTTCTTC. The chain uses TRBV29-1 and TRBJ2-1, with D perhaps matching TRBD2 (5 bases). The CDR3 length is 12 residues. The V gene's germline CDR1 is SQVTM and CDR2 ANQGSEA. V shed 4 bases and J shed 5 bases, with 9 bases lying between them.

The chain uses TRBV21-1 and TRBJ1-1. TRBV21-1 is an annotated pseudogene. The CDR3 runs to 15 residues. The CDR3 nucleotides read TGTGCCAGCAGCAAAGGGGAGGCGGGAAACACTGAAGCTTTCTTT. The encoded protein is CASSKGEAGNTEAFF.

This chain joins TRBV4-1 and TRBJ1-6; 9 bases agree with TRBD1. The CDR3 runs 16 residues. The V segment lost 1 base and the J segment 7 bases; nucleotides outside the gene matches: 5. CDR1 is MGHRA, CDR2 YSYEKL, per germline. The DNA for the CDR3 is TGCGCCAGCAGCCAAGGGAACGGACAGGGGAATTCACCCCTCCACTTT. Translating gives CASSQGNGQGNSPLHF.

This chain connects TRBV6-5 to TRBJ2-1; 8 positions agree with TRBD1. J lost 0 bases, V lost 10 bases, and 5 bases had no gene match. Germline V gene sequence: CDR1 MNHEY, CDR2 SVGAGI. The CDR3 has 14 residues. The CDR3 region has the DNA TGTGCCATTCAGGGGGCCTTCTCCTACAATGAGCAGTTCTTC. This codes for CAIQGAFSYNEQFF.

The CDR3 bases are TGCGCCAGCAGCCTAACCCGTAACTATGGCTACACCTTC. Its protein product is CASSLTRNYGYTF. The chain joins TRBV4-3 to TRBJ1-2; D gene uncertain. Germline CDR1 LGHNA, CDR2 YSLEER. V dropped 4 bases and J dropped 1 base, with 7 bases sitting between them. The CDR3 sequence is 13 residues long.

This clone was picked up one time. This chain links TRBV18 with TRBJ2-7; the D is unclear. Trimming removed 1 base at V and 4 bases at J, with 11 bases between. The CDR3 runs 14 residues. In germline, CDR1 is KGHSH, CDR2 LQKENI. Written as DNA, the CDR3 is TGTGCCAGCTCACCACTCGAGACAAGATACGAGCAGTACTTC. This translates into CASSPLETRYEQYF.

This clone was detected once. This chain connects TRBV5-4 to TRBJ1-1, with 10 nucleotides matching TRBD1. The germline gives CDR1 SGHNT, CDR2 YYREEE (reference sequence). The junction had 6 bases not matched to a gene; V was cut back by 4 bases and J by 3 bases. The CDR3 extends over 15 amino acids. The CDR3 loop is CASSPRDRGDTEAFF. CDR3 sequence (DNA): TGTGCCAGCAGCCCCCGGGACAGGGGAGACACTGAAGCTTTCTTT.

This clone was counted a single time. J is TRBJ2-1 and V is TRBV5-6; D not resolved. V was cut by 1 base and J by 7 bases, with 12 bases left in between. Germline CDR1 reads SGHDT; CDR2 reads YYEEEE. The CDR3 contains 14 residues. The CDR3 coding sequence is TGTGCCAGCAGCTTGCTGGCAGTAGGGAATGAGCAGTTCTTC. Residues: CASSLLAVGNEQFF.

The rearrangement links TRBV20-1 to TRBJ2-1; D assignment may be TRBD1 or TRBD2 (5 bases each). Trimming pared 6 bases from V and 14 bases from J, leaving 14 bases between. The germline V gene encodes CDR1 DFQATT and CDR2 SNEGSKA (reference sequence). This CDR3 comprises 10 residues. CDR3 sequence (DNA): TGCAGTGCGGCCGGGACGAGGGAGTTCTTC. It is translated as CSAAGTREFF.

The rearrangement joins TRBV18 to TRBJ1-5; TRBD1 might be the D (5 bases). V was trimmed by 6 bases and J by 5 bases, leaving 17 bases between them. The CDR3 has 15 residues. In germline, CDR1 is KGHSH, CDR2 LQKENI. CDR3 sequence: CASSKGAREDQPQHF. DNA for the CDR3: TGTGCCAGCTCTAAAGGGGCGAGGGAGGATCAGCCCCAGCATTTT.